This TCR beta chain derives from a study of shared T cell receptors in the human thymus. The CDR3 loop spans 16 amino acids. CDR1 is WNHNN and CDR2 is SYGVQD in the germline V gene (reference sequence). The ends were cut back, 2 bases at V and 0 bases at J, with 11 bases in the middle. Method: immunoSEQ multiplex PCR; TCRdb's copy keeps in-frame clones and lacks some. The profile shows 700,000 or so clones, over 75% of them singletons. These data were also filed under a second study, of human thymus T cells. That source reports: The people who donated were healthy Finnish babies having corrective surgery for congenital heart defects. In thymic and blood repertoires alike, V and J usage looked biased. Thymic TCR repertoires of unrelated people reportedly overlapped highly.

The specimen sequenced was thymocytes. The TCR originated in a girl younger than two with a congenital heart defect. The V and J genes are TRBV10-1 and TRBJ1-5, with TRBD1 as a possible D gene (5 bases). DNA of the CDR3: TGCGCCAGCAGTGAGCAGGGTCGATATAGCAATCAGCCCCAGCATTTT. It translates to CASSEQGRYSNQPQHF.